This T cell receptor beta chain comes out of a study of CD4 and CD8 cells across lung adenocarcinoma regions. This CDR3 contains 16 residues. Trimming shortened V by 2 bases and J by 5 bases, and 19 bases separated the two germline ends. Germline loops: CDR1 DFQATT, CDR2 SNEGSKA (reference sequence). Localized lung adenocarcinoma, a non-small cell lung cancer, affected the donors. TCRdb reanalysed the PCR reads using MiXCR and keeps one entry per CDR3 protein. In the table there are 25,000 or so distinct CDR3 sequences, 40% to 65% of which are singletons. This clonotype was counted between two and nine times.

Specimen: CD4+ T cells from the center of a lung tumor. This rearrangement joins TRBV20-1 to TRBJ2-1; D is uncertain. This receptor was taken from a male donor with lung adenocarcinoma. The CD4 and CD8 labels of this study may be unreliable. CDR3: CSARPPVLRPNNEQFF. As DNA, the CDR3 is TGCAGTGCTAGACCCCCGGTCCTCCGTCCCAACAATGAGCAGTTCTTC.